Detailed here is one TCR beta chain. Original methodology: Amplified reference gene primers provided the basis for estimating nucleated cell counts. The data were produced by immunoSEQ multiplex PCR, yet TCRdb's version contains in-frame clones alone and is incomplete. V, J and clone size are taken as reported in that table, and D and trimming were inferred from the DNA itself. The table lists around 150,000 clones, roughly 80% of them singletons. This specimen belongs to a study of blood T cell repertoires in COVID-19. Study context: Samples of COVID-19 (acute and convalescent) were obtained from the United States, Italy and Spain. Sources were T cells, B-cell-depleted T cells, or PBMCs; the material itself was cDNA or gDNA.

V was trimmed by 5 bases and J by 2 bases, leaving 13 bases between them. The CDR3 contains 14 residues. Germline CDR1 MDHEN, CDR2 SYDVKM. The sequenced sample was peripheral blood. The chain uses TRBV28 and TRBJ2-7, with TRBD1 as a possible D gene (5 bases). This TCR came from an older woman with acute or convalescent COVID-19. CDR3: CASSPHATAYEQYF. The CDR3 nucleotides read TGTGCCAGCAGTCCACACGCGACAGCCTACGAGCAGTACTTC.